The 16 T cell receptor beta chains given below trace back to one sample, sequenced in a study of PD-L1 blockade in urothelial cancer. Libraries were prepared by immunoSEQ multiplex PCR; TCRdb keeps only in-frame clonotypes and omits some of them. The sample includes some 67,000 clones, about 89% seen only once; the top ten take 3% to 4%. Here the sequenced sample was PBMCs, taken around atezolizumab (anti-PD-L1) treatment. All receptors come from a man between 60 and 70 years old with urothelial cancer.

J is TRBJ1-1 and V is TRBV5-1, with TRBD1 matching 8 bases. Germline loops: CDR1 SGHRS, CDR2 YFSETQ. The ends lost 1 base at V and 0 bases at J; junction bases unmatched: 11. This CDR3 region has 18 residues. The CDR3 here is CASSLTGTGDSMNTEAFF. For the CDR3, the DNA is TGCGCCAGCAGCTTGACGGGGACAGGCGACTCCATGAACACTGAAGCTTTCTTT.

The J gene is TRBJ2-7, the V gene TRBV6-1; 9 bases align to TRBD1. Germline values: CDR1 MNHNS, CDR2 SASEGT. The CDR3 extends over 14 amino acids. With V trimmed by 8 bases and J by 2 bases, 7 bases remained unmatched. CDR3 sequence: CASVGTGTTYEQYF. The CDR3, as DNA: TGTGCCAGCGTAGGGACAGGGACTACCTACGAGCAGTACTTC.

DNA for the CDR3: TGTGCCATCAACCAGGGGGAGCACACTGAAGCTTTCTTT. Encoded protein: CAINQGEHTEAFF. This chain uses TRBV10-3 with TRBJ1-1, with 7 nucleotides matching TRBD1. This CDR3 is 13 amino acids long. Germline V gene data show CDR1 as ENHRY and CDR2 as SYGVKD. V lost 7 bases, J lost 3 bases, and 5 bases stayed unmatched.

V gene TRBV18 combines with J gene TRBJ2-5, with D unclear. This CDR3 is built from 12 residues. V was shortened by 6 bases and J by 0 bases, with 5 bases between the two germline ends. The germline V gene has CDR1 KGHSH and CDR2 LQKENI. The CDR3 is CASSPYQETQYF. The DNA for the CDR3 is TGTGCCAGCTCCCCGTACCAAGAGACCCAGTACTTC.

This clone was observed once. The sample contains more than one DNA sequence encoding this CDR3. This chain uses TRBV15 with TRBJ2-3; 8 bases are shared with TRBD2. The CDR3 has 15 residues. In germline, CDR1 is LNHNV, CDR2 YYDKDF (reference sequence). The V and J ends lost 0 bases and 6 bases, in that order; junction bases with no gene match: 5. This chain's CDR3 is CATSRDRGGTDTQYF. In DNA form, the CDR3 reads TGTGCCACCAGCAGAGATCGGGGGGGAACGGATACGCAGTATTTT.

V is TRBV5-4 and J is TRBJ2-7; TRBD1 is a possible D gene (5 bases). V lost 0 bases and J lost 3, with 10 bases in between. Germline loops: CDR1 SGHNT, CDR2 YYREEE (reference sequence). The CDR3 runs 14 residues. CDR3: CASSLVDRYYEQYF. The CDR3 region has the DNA TGTGCCAGCAGCTTGGTCGACAGATACTACGAGCAGTACTTC.

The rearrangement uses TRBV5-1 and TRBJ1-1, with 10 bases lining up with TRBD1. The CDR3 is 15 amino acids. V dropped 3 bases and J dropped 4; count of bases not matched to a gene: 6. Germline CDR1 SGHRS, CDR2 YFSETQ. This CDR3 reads CASSWTGGSGTEAFF. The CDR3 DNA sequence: TGCGCCAGCAGCTGGACAGGGGGTTCGGGCACTGAAGCTTTCTTT.

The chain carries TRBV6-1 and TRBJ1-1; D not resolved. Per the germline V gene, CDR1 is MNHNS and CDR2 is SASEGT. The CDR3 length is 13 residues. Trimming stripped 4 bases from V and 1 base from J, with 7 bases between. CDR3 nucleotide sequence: TGTGCCAGCAGTGGGCAGGCGAACACTGAAGCTTTCTTT. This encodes CASSGQANTEAFF.

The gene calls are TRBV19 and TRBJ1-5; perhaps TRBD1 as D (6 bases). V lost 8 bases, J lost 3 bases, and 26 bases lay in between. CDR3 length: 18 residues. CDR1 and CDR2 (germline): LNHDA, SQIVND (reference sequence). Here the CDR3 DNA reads TGTGCCAGTGGTTTTACCGGACAGACTACGAGGTACAATCAGCCCCAGCATTTT. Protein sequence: CASGFTGQTTRYNQPQHF.

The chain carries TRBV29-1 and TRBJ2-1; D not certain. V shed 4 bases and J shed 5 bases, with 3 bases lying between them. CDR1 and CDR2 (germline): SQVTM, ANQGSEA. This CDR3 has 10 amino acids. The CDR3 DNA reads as TGCAGCGTTGGGCACAATGAGCAGTTCTTC. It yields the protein CSVGHNEQFF.

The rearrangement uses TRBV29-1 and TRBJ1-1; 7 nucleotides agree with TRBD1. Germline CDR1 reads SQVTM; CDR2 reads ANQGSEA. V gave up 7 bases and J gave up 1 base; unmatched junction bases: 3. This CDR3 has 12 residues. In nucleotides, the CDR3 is TGCAGCGGAGACAGGGCGAACACTGAAGCTTTCTTT. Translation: CSGDRANTEAFF.

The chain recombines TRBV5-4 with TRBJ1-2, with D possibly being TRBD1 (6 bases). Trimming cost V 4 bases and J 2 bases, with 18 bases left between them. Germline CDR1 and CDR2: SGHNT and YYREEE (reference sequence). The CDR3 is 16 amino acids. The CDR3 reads CASSVGGGAGNYGYTF. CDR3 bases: TGTGCCAGCAGCGTTGGAGGGGGGGCGGGAAACTATGGCTACACCTTC.

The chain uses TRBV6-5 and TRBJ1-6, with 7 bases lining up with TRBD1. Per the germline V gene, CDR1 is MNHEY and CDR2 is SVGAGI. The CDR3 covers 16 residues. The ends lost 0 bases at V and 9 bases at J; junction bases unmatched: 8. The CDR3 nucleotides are TGTGCCAGCAGTTACTCCACTCAGACAGGGAGTTCACCCCTCCACTTT. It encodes CASSYSTQTGSSPLHF.

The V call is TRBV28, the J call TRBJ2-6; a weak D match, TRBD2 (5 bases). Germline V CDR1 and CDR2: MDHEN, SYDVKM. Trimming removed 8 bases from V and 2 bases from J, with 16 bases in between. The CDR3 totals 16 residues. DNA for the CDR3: TGTGCCAGCTCCACCCTCCGGGGTACTGGGGCCAACGTCCTGACTTTC. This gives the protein CASSTLRGTGANVLTF.

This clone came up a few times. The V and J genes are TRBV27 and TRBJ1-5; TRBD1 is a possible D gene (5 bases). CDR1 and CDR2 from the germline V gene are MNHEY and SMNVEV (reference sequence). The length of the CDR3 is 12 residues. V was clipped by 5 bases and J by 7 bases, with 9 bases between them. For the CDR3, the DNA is TGTGCCAGCAGTGACTCAGGGCAGCCCCAGCATTTT. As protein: CASSDSGQPQHF.

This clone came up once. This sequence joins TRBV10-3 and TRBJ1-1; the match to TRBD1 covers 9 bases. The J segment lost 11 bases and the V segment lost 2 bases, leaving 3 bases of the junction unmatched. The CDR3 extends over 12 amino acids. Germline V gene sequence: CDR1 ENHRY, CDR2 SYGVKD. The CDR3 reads CAISETGGLAFF. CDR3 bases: TGTGCCATCAGTGAGACAGGGGGCCTGGCTTTCTTT.